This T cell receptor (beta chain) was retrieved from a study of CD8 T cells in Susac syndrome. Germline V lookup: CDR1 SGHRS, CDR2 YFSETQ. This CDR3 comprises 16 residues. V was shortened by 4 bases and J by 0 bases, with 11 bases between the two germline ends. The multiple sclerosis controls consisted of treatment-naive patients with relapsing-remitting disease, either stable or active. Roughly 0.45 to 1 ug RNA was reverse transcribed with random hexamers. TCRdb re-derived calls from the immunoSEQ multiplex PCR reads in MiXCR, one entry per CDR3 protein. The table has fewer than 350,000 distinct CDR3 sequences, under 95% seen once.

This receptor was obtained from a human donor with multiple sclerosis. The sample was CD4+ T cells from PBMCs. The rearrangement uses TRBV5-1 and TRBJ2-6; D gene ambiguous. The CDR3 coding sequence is TGCGCCAGCAGCGTTACATCGAGCTCTGGGGCCAACGTCCTGACTTTC. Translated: CASSVTSSSGANVLTF.